This is a list of T cell receptor beta chains from one sample in a study of T cell repertoires in cytomegalovirus infection. These TCRs are of unknown antigen specificity. TCRdb re-derived calls from the reads in MiXCR, one entry per CDR3 protein. The table shows 27,000 or so distinct CDR3 sequences, with under 20% occurring only once. Here the sequenced sample was CD8+ T cells from cultured PBMCs, taken from culture after CMV antigen stimulation. The source is a human donor in good health (CMV status not recorded). Some clones in this sample may be carry-over from other donors' samples. CDR3s include the opening cysteine and the closing phenylalanine or tryptophan. D genes are given only for firm matches. Clone size is stated in some rows and not others, as once, few, many or a class when expanded.

clone size,D gene,V gene,J gene,CDR3 protein,CDR3 DNA
few,.,TRBV7-2,TRBJ2-7,CASSFGRVFDEQYF,TGTGCCAGCAGCTTTGGCAGGGTTTTTGACGAGCAGTACTTC
few,TRBD2,TRBV19,TRBJ2-5,CASSQLAGVQETQYF,TGTGCCAGTAGTCAGCTAGCGGGGGTCCAAGAGACCCAGTACTTC
few,.,TRBV7-9,TRBJ2-1,CASGKEAGKRNEQFF,TGTGCCAGCGGAAAGGAGGCAGGGAAACGCAATGAGCAGTTCTTC
.,.,TRBV6-6,TRBJ1-5,CASTRDGSYSNQPQHF,TGTGCCAGCACCCGGGACGGAAGTTATAGCAATCAGCCCCAGCATTTT
.,.,TRBV5-6,TRBJ1-1,CASSSTVRDRTMNTEAFF,TGTGCCAGCAGCTCGACCGTCCGGGACCGAACTATGAACACTGAAGCTTTCTTT
few,.,TRBV19,TRBJ2-7,CASSDRFYEQYF,TGTGCCAGTAGTGACAGGTTCTACGAGCAGTACTTC
few,.,TRBV30,TRBJ2-7,CAWSVGRSYEQYF,TGTGCCTGGAGTGTCGGCCGCTCCTACGAGCAGTACTTC
.,.,TRBV6-5,TRBJ2-5,CASSESGIAETQYF,TGTGCCAGCAGTGAATCAGGGATTGCAGAGACCCAGTACTTC
few,.,TRBV7-2,TRBJ2-7,CASSSDVAYEQYF,TGTGCCAGCAGTTCAGACGTAGCCTACGAGCAGTACTTC
few,TRBD2,TRBV7-8,TRBJ2-1,CASSNTGLAFNEQFF,TGTGCCAGCAGCAATACGGGACTAGCGTTCAATGAGCAGTTCTTC
many,.,TRBV6-2/TRBV6-3,TRBJ2-2,CASSYQQGTAGELFF,TGTGCCAGCAGTTACCAGCAGGGCACGGCCGGGGAGCTGTTTTTT
.,.,TRBV19,TRBJ1-5,CATAGQYSNQPQHF,TGTGCCACCGCCGGACAGTATAGCAATCAGCCCCAGCATTTT
.,.,TRBV7-2,TRBJ2-1,CASSFRDFAVGQFF,TGTGCCAGCAGCTTCCGGGACTTCGCAGTTGGGCAGTTCTTC
few,.,TRBV7-9,TRBJ2-2,CASSLGGRSANTGELFF,TGTGCCAGCAGCTTAGGGGGAAGATCCGCGAACACCGGGGAGCTGTTTTTT
few,TRBD2,TRBV11-3,TRBJ2-5,CASSPSGVGAETQYF,TGTGCCAGCAGCCCGAGCGGGGTTGGGGCAGAGACCCAGTACTTC
many,.,TRBV12-3/TRBV12-4,TRBJ1-6,CASSLLGGAALHF,TGTGCCAGCAGTTTGTTAGGGGGTGCGGCCCTCCACTTT
.,TRBD2,TRBV7-2,TRBJ2-7,CASSLTPSGSYEQYF,TGTGCCAGCAGCTTAACCCCTAGCGGAAGCTACGAGCAGTACTTC
many,.,TRBV7-3,TRBJ1-1,CASSLRGQNTEAFF,TGTGCCAGCAGCTTACGTGGGCAGAACACTGAAGCTTTCTTT
once,TRBD1,TRBV12-3/TRBV12-4,TRBJ1-4,CASSLGQGALNEKLFF,TGTGCCAGCAGTTTGGGACAGGGTGCGCTTAATGAAAAACTGTTTTTT
.,.,TRBV19,TRBJ1-5,CASSPSGGPNQPQHF,TGTGCCAGTAGCCCCTCGGGAGGCCCAAATCAGCCCCAGCATTTT
.,.,TRBV19,TRBJ2-1,CASHSRGTDNEQFF,TGTGCCAGCCACTCGCGGGGAACCGACAATGAGCAGTTCTTC
.,TRBD2,TRBV20-1,TRBJ2-7,CSARGLGLTYEQYF,TGCAGTGCCAGAGGACTAGGGTTGACCTACGAGCAGTACTTC
.,.,TRBV11-3,TRBJ2-3,CASSLDRGYTDTQYF,TGTGCCAGCAGCTTAGATCGGGGGTACACAGATACGCAGTATTTT
many,.,TRBV6-2/TRBV6-3,TRBJ2-5,CASSSRRVQETQYF,TGTGCCAGCAGTTCCCGACGAGTTCAGGAGACCCAGTACTTC
.,.,TRBV6-5,TRBJ2-1,CASREWIDNEQFF,TGTGCCAGCAGAGAATGGATCGACAATGAGCAGTTCTTC
few,.,TRBV6-5,TRBJ2-5,CASSLKEQETQYF,TGTGCCAGCAGTTTGAAGGAGCAAGAGACCCAGTACTTC
.,.,TRBV6-2/TRBV6-3,TRBJ2-2,CASTHRKGLNTGELFF,TGTGCCAGCACCCACCGGAAAGGCCTGAACACCGGGGAGCTGTTTTTT
.,.,TRBV7-3,TRBJ2-1,CASSFPGLEQFF,TGTGCCAGCAGCTTCCCTGGACTTGAGCAGTTCTTC
.,.,TRBV7-3,TRBJ2-1,CASSLSAGTHNEQFF,TGTGCCAGCAGCTTAAGTGCGGGGACACACAATGAGCAGTTCTTC
.,TRBD1,TRBV9,TRBJ2-2,CASSPRTGTNTGELFF,TGTGCCAGCAGCCCCCGGACAGGGACGAACACCGGGGAGCTGTTTTTT